These 14 T cell receptor beta chains share one sample of origin, sequenced in a study of Ad26.COV2.S vaccination and SARS-CoV-2 variants. The sample's treatment: roughly 19 received Ad26.COV2.S at low or high dose, single or two shots; several received placebo; per-sample allocation not given. Collection of samples fell on day 63 after the first vaccine or placebo injection. Sequencing used immunoSEQ multiplex PCR; TCRdb keeps in-frame clones, though not all of them. Of roughly 680,000 clones listed, roughly 90% are singletons. The material sequenced was peripheral blood, taken in a trial of Ad26.COV2.S vaccine versus placebo. The receptors derive from a person aged 18-65 years who received the Ad26.COV2.S COVID-19 vaccine or a placebo.

The chain's CDR3 is CAIGKDSYEQYF. The CDR3 DNA follows: TGTGCCATCGGGAAGGACTCCTACGAGCAGTACTTC. J is TRBJ2-7 and V is TRBV10-3; no reliable D call. Germline loops: CDR1 ENHRY, CDR2 SYGVKD. Trimming removed 8 bases from V and 0 bases from J, with 8 bases in between. This CDR3 region has 12 residues.

The chain links TRBV5-1 to TRBJ1-6; D gene unclear. Germline V gene data show CDR1 as SGHRS and CDR2 as YFSETQ. This CDR3 is 13 amino acids long. V was shortened by 0 bases and J by 12 bases, with 10 bases between the two germline ends. The CDR3 nucleotides read TGCGCCAGCAGCTTGGAGTGGGCCGAACCCCTCCACTTT. It is translated as CASSLEWAEPLHF.

The gene calls are TRBV15 and TRBJ1-3; D not resolved. The CDR3 loop spans 13 amino acids. Looked up from germline, CDR1 is LNHNV and CDR2 is YYDKDF (reference sequence). V was shortened by 3 bases and J by 1 base, with 4 bases between the two germline ends. The CDR3 bases are TGTGCCACCAGCAGTGGGTCTGGAAACACCATATATTTT. Translated: CATSSGSGNTIYF.

This clone has only one observation. V gene TRBV7-8 combines with J gene TRBJ2-7; TRBD1 is a possible D gene (6 bases). Germline V gives CDR1 SGHVS, CDR2 FQNEAQ. V was shortened by 1 base and J by 2 bases, with 15 bases between the two germline ends. The CDR3 is made up of 16 amino acids. The CDR3 DNA follows: TGTGCCAGCAGCTTAGTTACAGGGCCTCCTCCCTACGAGCAGTACTTC. Its protein product is CASSLVTGPPPYEQYF.

J is TRBJ1-2 and V is TRBV13; 8 bases are a match to TRBD1. V was pared by 6 bases and J by 2 bases, with 11 bases of the junction left unmatched. The CDR3 has 16 amino acids. CDR1 and CDR2 from the germline V gene are PRHDT and FYEKMQ (reference sequence). The CDR3 loop is CASREGIQGGNYGYTF. The DNA for the CDR3 is TGTGCCAGCAGAGAGGGAATACAGGGGGGGAACTATGGCTACACCTTC.

The chain employs TRBV5-1 and TRBJ2-1, with D tentatively TRBD1 (5 bases). The germline V gene encodes CDR1 SGHRS and CDR2 YFSETQ. The V gene lost 1 base and the J gene lost 9 bases, with 20 bases spanning the gap. The CDR3 is 16 residues long. The CDR3 reads CASSLSPQGEEGEQFF. The CDR3 coding sequence is TGCGCCAGCAGCTTGAGTCCGCAGGGTGAGGAAGGTGAGCAGTTCTTC.

Notes on this clone: Other DNA sequences in this sample translate to the same CDR3. V gene TRBV5-4 combines with J gene TRBJ2-5, with 7 bases matching TRBD1. V lost 0 bases to trimming and J lost 4 bases; unmatched junction nucleotides: 3. Germline CDR1 and CDR2: SGHNT and YYREEE (reference sequence). This CDR3 contains 14 residues. The CDR3 reads CASSLAGGRETQYF. CDR3 sequence (DNA): TGTGCCAGCAGCTTGGCAGGGGGTAGAGAGACCCAGTACTTC.

This chain connects TRBV12-3 or TRBV12-4 to TRBJ2-7, with 9 bases aligning to TRBD2. V lost 5 bases and J lost 6; bases outside the gene matches: 2. The CDR3 covers 12 residues. DNA of the CDR3: TGTGCCAGCAGTGCGCGGGGGGGCGAGCAGTACTTC. Amino acids: CASSARGGEQYF.

The chain carries TRBV9 and TRBJ2-3; TRBD2 might be the D (7 bases). The CDR3 runs to 18 residues. Germline CDR1 reads SGDLS; CDR2 reads YYNGEE. The germline V and J ends were trimmed by 0 bases and 0 bases, with 17 bases remaining between them. The DNA of the CDR3 is TGTGCCAGCAGCGTAGTAGGGGGAGTAGCGGGTAGCACAGATACGCAGTATTTT. This encodes CASSVVGGVAGSTDTQYF.

The J gene is TRBJ2-1, the V gene TRBV3-1 (or the pseudogene TRBV3-2); unclear D gene. CDR3 size: 12 residues. Germline V gives CDR1 LGHDT, CDR2 YNNKEL (reference sequence). V lost 5 bases and J 7 bases, leaving 9 bases between the germline ends. The DNA of the CDR3 is TGTGCCAGCAGCTCGGTCGGGAATGAGCAGTTCTTC. Its translation is CASSSVGNEQFF.

V usage is TRBV2 and J usage is TRBJ1-5, with 10 bases that match TRBD1. The V and J ends lost 8 bases and 5 bases, in that order; junction bases with no gene match: 12. The CDR3 totals 16 residues. Germline V CDR1 and CDR2: SNHLY, FYNNEI. In DNA, the CDR3 is TGTGCCAGCTCCCGGGGACAGGGGCCCGTTCATCAGCCCCAGCATTTT. Protein product: CASSRGQGPVHQPQHF.

This chain connects TRBV6-1 to TRBJ2-7, with 11 bases that match TRBD2. V lost 0 bases, J lost 3 bases, and 4 bases stayed unmatched. This CDR3 is 16 amino acids long. Germline V gene lookup returns CDR1 MNHNS and CDR2 SASEGT. The CDR3 here is CASSEAGTSGIYEQYF. The DNA of the CDR3 is TGTGCCAGCAGTGAAGCGGGGACTAGCGGAATCTACGAGCAGTACTTC.

CDR3 sequence (DNA): TGTGCCAGCAGCCAAGCGGGACGGGACGATAGGCCCCAGCATTTT. It is translated as CASSQAGRDDRPQHF. This sequence joins TRBV3-1 (or the pseudogene TRBV3-2) and TRBJ1-5; possibly TRBD1 for D (5 bases). The CDR3 runs to 15 residues. Per germline, CDR1 LGHDT and CDR2 YNNKEL (reference sequence). Trimming took off 1 base at V and 9 bases at J, with 16 bases between the two ends.

This chain links TRBV6-5 with TRBJ1-1; D not resolved. The CDR3 extends over 13 amino acids. Deletions cut 5 bases from V and 2 bases from J, with 9 bases between. The germline gives CDR1 MNHEY, CDR2 SVGAGI. The CDR3 protein is CASSRSANTEAFF. The DNA for the CDR3 is TGTGCCAGCAGTAGGTCAGCTAACACTGAAGCTTTCTTT.